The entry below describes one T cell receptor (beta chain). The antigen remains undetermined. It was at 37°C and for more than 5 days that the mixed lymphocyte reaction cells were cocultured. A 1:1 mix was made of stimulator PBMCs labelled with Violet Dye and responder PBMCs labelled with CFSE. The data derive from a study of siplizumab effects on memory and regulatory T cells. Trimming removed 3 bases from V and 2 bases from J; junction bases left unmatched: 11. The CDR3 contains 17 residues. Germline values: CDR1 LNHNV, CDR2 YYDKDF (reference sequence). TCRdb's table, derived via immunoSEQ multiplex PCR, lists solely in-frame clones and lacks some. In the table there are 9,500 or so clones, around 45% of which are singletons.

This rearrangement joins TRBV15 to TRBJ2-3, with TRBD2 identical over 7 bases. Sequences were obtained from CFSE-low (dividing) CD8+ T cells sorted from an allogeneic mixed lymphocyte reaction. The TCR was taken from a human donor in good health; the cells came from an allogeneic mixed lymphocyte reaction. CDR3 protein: CATSSLPPGGLTDTQYF. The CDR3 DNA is TGTGCCACCAGCAGCCTACCTCCGGGGGGTCTCACAGATACGCAGTATTTT. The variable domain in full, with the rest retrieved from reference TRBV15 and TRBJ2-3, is DAMVIQNPRYQVTQFGKPVTLSCSQTLNHNVMYWYQQKSSQAPKLLFHYYDKDFNNEADTPDNFQSRRPNTSFCFLDIRSPGLGDTAMYLCATSSLPPGGLTDTQYFGPGTRLTVL.